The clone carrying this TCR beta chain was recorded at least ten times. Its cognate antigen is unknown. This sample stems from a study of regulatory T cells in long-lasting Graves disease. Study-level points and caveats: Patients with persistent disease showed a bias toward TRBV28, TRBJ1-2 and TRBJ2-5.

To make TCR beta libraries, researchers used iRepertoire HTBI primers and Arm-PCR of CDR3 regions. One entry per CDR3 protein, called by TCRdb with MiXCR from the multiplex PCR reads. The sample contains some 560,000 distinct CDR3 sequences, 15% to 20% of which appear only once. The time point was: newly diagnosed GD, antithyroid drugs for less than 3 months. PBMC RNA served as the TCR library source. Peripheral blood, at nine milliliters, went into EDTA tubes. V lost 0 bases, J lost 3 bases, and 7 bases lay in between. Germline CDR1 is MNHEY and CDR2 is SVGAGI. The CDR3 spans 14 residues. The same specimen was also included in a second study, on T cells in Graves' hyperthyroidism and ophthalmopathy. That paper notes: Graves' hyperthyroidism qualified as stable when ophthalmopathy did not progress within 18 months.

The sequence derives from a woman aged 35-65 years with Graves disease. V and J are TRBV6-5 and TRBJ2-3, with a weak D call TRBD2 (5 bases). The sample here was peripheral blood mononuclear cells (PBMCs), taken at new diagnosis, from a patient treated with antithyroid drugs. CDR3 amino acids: CASSYSTGTDTQYF. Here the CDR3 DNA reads TGTGCCAGCAGTTACTCGACGGGGACAGATACGCAGTATTTT.